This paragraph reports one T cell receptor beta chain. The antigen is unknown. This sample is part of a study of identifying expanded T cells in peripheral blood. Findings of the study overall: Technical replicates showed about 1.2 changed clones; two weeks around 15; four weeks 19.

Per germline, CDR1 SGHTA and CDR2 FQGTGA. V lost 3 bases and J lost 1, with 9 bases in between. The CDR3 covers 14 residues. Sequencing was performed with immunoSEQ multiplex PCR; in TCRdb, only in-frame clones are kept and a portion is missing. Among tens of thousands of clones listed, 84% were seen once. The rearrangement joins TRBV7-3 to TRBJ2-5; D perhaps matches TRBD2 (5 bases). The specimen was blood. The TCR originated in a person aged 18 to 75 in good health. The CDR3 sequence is CASSFGGPQETQYF. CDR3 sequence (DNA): TGTGCCAGCAGCTTTGGAGGCCCCCAAGAGACCCAGTACTTC.